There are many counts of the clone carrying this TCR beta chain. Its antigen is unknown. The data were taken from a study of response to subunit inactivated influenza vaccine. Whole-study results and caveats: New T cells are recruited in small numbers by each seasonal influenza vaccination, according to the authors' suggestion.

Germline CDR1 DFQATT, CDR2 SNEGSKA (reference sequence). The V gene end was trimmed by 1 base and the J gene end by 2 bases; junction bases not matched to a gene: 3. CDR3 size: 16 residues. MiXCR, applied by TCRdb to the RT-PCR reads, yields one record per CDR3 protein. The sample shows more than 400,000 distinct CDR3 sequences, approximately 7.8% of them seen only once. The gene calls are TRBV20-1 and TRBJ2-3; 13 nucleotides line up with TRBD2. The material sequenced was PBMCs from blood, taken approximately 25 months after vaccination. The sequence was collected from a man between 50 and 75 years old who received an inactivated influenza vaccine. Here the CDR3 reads CSARGGLAGPTDTQYF. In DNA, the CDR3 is TGCAGTGCTAGAGGGGGACTAGCGGGACCCACAGATACGCAGTATTTT.